The rows below give T cell receptor beta chains drawn from one sample of a study of blood T cell repertoires in COVID-19. Produced via immunoSEQ multiplex PCR; TCRdb's table is partial and in-frame only. The sample carries about 240,000 clones, roughly 80% recorded once. Sequenced: peripheral blood. These receptors came from a woman younger than 30 with acute or convalescent COVID-19. Each CDR3 is given with its conserved first and last residue. D genes are given only for firm matches. The listing skips clone size in some rows; elsewhere it reads once, few, many or a size class.

d_call: -
clone_size: few
j_call: TRBJ2-1
v_call: TRBV28
cdr3_aa: CASSFLGSYNEQFF
cdr3_nt: TGTGCCAGCAGTTTCCTAGGCTCCTACAATGAGCAGTTCTTC

d_call: -
clone_size: -
j_call: TRBJ1-1
v_call: TRBV28
cdr3_aa: CASSLAREAFF
cdr3_nt: TGTGCCAGCAGTTTAGCCAGGGAAGCTTTCTTT

d_call: -
clone_size: -
j_call: TRBJ1-1
v_call: TRBV5-1
cdr3_aa: CASSLDGTTGTEAFF
cdr3_nt: TGCGCCAGCAGCTTGGACGGGACAACAGGTACTGAAGCTTTCTTT

d_call: TRBD2
clone_size: once
j_call: TRBJ2-3
v_call: TRBV28
cdr3_aa: CASTIPGWREVDTQYF
cdr3_nt: TGTGCCAGCACTATACCCGGGTGGCGGGAGGTAGATACGCAGTATTTT

d_call: -
clone_size: -
j_call: TRBJ1-5
v_call: TRBV3-1/TRBV3-2
cdr3_aa: CASSKEQSNQPQHF
cdr3_nt: TGTGCCAGCAGCAAGGAACAGAGCAATCAGCCCCAGCATTTT

d_call: TRBD1
clone_size: -
j_call: TRBJ1-2
v_call: TRBV3-1/TRBV3-2
cdr3_aa: CASSQGTGVGYGYTF
cdr3_nt: TGTGCCAGCAGCCAAGGGACAGGGGTAGGCTATGGCTACACCTTC

d_call: TRBD1
clone_size: -
j_call: TRBJ2-3
v_call: TRBV6-5
cdr3_aa: CASSFNPGQGSDTQYF
cdr3_nt: TGTGCCAGCAGTTTCAATCCGGGACAGGGGTCAGATACGCAGTATTTT

d_call: -
clone_size: -
j_call: TRBJ2-5
v_call: TRBV12-3/TRBV12-4
cdr3_aa: CASRNGETQYF
cdr3_nt: TGTGCCAGCAGAAACGGGGAGACCCAGTACTTC

d_call: TRBD1
clone_size: -
j_call: TRBJ2-3
v_call: TRBV7-3
cdr3_aa: CASSLAGGGWTDTQYF
cdr3_nt: TGTGCCAGCAGCTTAGCAGGGGGCGGTTGGACAGATACGCAGTATTTT

d_call: TRBD2
clone_size: once
j_call: TRBJ2-7
v_call: TRBV18
cdr3_aa: CASSPRAGGYEQYF
cdr3_nt: TGTGCCAGCTCACCAAGGGCGGGAGGATACGAGCAGTACTTC

d_call: TRBD2
clone_size: -
j_call: TRBJ2-7
v_call: TRBV7-8
cdr3_aa: CASRGGSSEQYF
cdr3_nt: TGTGCCAGCAGAGGCGGGAGCAGCGAGCAGTACTTC

d_call: TRBD1
clone_size: -
j_call: TRBJ2-1
v_call: TRBV27
cdr3_aa: CASSIRGTGEGRYNEQFF
cdr3_nt: TGTGCCAGCAGTATACGGGGGACAGGGGAGGGTAGGTACAATGAGCAGTTCTTC

d_call: -
clone_size: -
j_call: TRBJ1-1
v_call: TRBV5-1
cdr3_aa: CASMSGAMNTEAFF
cdr3_nt: TGCGCCAGCATGTCAGGGGCTATGAACACTGAAGCTTTCTTT

d_call: -
clone_size: -
j_call: TRBJ2-3
v_call: TRBV6-1
cdr3_aa: CASSDQRAFTDTQYF
cdr3_nt: TGTGCCAGCAGTGACCAGCGGGCATTCACAGATACGCAGTATTTT

d_call: -
clone_size: -
j_call: TRBJ2-2
v_call: TRBV5-1
cdr3_aa: CASRSNFNTGELFF
cdr3_nt: TGCGCCAGCAGGTCCAACTTCAACACCGGGGAGCTGTTTTTT

d_call: -
clone_size: -
j_call: TRBJ2-3
v_call: TRBV3-1/TRBV3-2
cdr3_aa: CASSSRGDTQYF
cdr3_nt: TGTGCCAGCAGCTCCCGGGGGGATACGCAGTATTTT

d_call: TRBD2
clone_size: -
j_call: TRBJ2-1
v_call: TRBV6-5
cdr3_aa: CASNPMGLAGVEQFF
cdr3_nt: TGTGCCAGCAACCCTATGGGGCTAGCGGGAGTTGAGCAGTTCTTC